What follows are 9 T cell receptor beta chains derived from one specimen sequenced in a study of Graves' ophthalmopathy and Graves' hyperthyroidism. Amplification from RNA transcripts yielded the TCR beta CDR3 regions. RT-PCR was first run with HTBI primers, then multiplex PCR in a second round. Using its own MiXCR run on the multiplex PCR reads, TCRdb lists one record per CDR3 protein. The data show 740,000 or so distinct CDR3 sequences, with approximately 40% seen just once and 44% held by the top ten. Sequencing input: peripheral blood. These receptors all come from an adult man with Graves' ophthalmopathy.

J is TRBJ2-7 and V is TRBV20-1; TRBD2 aligns across 8 bases. CDR1 is DFQATT, CDR2 SNEGSKA, per germline (reference sequence). Trimming took 4 bases from V and 2 from J; bases not matched to a gene: 4. CDR3 length: 13 residues. CDR3 DNA: TGCAGTGCTAATAGCGGGGCCACCTACGAGCAGTACTTC. Encoded protein: CSANSGATYEQYF.

Concerning this clonotype: A much larger clone differs from this one at a single base, so this may be a read error. The chain links TRBV20-1 to TRBJ1-2, with D unclear. Germline CDR1 DFQATT, CDR2 SNEGSKA (reference sequence). This CDR3 has 14 residues. The DNA for the CDR3 is TGCAGTGCTAGAGCGAACCGTGATAACTATAGCTACACCTTC. Translation: CSARANRDNYSYTF.

This chain connects TRBV7-9 to TRBJ1-1, with D perhaps TRBD1 (6 bases). Looked up from germline, CDR1 is SEHNR and CDR2 is FQNEAQ (reference sequence). V lost 5 bases and J lost 1, with 14 bases in between. This CDR3 contains 15 residues. CDR3 in DNA: TGTGCCAGCAGCCCAACAGGGACCTCGAACACTGAAGCTTTCTTT. Protein product: CASSPTGTSNTEAFF.

The chain has TRBV24-1 and TRBJ1-5; perhaps TRBD1 as D (6 bases). Deletions cut 11 bases from V and 4 bases from J, with 29 bases between. The CDR3 runs to 18 residues. The germline V gene encodes CDR1 KGHDR and CDR2 SFDVKD. The CDR3 loop is CASITRMGAGIPNQPQHF. DNA of the CDR3: TGTGCCAGCATTACACGAATGGGGGCGGGAATACCAAATCAGCCCCAGCATTTT.

This clonotype was seen at least ten times. The V gene is TRBV20-1, the J gene TRBJ1-2, with TRBD1 matching over 7 bases. The CDR3 covers 16 residues. V shed 0 bases, J shed 0 bases, and the junction held 7 bases outside the gene matches. CDR1 DFQATT and CDR2 SNEGSKA come from the germline V gene (reference sequence). CDR3 sequence reads: CSARDPDDRANYGYTF. In nucleotides, the CDR3 is TGCAGTGCTAGAGATCCTGACGACAGGGCTAACTATGGCTACACCTTC.

This chain connects TRBV10-1 to TRBJ2-3, with D hard to call. The CDR3 runs 15 residues. The ends were cut back, 3 bases at V and 2 bases at J, with 12 bases in the middle. Germline V gives CDR1 WNHNN, CDR2 SYGVQD (reference sequence). The CDR3 protein is CASSETVDPTDTQYF. The CDR3 DNA is TGCGCCAGCAGTGAAACGGTAGACCCCACAGATACGCAGTATTTT.

There are a few counts of this clonotype. The rearrangement uses TRBV5-1 and TRBJ2-5; perhaps TRBD1 as D (6 bases). Trimming took off 5 bases at V and 4 bases at J, with 12 bases between the two ends. The CDR3 spans 13 residues. Germline lookup yields CDR1 SGHRS and CDR2 YFSETQ. CDR3 region: CASRNRERETQYF. DNA for the CDR3: TGCGCCAGCAGGAACAGGGAGAGAGAGACCCAGTACTTC.

In its sample, this clonotype was seen a few times. V usage is TRBV7-6 and J usage is TRBJ2-7; 11 bases are a match to TRBD1. The CDR3 has 15 amino acids. Germline V gives CDR1 SGHVS, CDR2 FNYEAQ. Trimming at V came to 5 bases and at J to 6 bases, leaving 9 bases not matched to a gene. CDR3 amino acids: CASSQWTGGEGEQYF. CDR3 bases: TGTGCCAGCAGCCAATGGACAGGGGGCGAAGGCGAGCAGTACTTC.

This sequence joins TRBV9 and TRBJ1-6; no definite D call. V dropped 2 bases and J dropped 2 bases, with 8 bases sitting between them. Per germline, CDR1 SGDLS and CDR2 YYNGEE. The CDR3 is made up of 15 amino acids. The CDR3 is CASSVGRAYNSPLHF. The DNA of the CDR3 is TGTGCCAGCAGCGTCGGACGAGCCTATAATTCACCCCTCCACTTT.